This TCR beta chain was obtained from a study of shared clonotypes between healthy human individuals. General observations from the study: Measured sharing among donors was expected to vary with sequencing depth.

Details on this clone: Antigen specificity is unknown.

Here immunoSEQ multiplex PCR was the method, and the copy in TCRdb shows in-frame clones only, minus some. The sample records hundreds of thousands of clones, around 78% being singletons. Trimming shortened V by 4 bases and J by 3 bases, and 16 bases separated the two germline ends. The CDR3 runs to 16 residues. Germline CDR1 is MDHEN and CDR2 is SYDVKM. The chain is built from TRBV28 and TRBJ2-4, with unresolved D. The material sequenced was memory CD4+ T cells sorted from blood. Subset: CD45RA-negative fraction. This TCR derives from a woman in her twenties or thirties in good health. The CDR3: CASSSPFTGVKNIQYF. The DNA for the CDR3 is TGTGCCAGCAGTTCCCCCTTCACGGGCGTCAAAAACATTCAGTACTTC.